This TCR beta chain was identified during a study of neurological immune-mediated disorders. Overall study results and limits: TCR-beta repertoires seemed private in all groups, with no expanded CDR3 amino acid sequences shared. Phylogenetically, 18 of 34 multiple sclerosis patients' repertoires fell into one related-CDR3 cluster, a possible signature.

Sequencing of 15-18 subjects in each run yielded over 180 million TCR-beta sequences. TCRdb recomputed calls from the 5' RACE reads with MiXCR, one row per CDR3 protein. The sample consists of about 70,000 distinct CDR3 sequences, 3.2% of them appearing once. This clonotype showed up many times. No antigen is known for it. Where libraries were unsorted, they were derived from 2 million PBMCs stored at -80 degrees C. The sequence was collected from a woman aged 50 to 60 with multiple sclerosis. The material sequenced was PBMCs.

The CDR3 region has the DNA TGTGCCAGCAGTTTACGTTTGAGGGGACAGGGGATCTACAATGAGCAGTTCTTC. Amino acids: CASSLRLRGQGIYNEQFF. The chain couples TRBV27 to TRBJ2-1; 10 bases map to TRBD1. The germline CDR1 and CDR2 sequences are MNHEY and SMNVEV (reference sequence). V shed 2 bases, J shed 3 bases, and the junction held 10 bases outside the gene matches. This CDR3 is built from 18 residues.